This TCR beta chain emerged from a study of T cell responses to AZD1222 COVID-19 vaccine. The trim removed 2 bases at V and 9 bases at J, leaving 15 bases unmatched. There are 17 residues in the CDR3. Looked up from germline, CDR1 is SGHTA and CDR2 is FQGNSA. Clones were read by immunoSEQ multiplex PCR, and TCRdb kept only the in-frame ones, dropping some. Of tens of thousands of clones listed, approximately 88% are singletons. This sequence joins TRBV7-2 and TRBJ2-1; 8 bases are a match to TRBD2. The sample was peripheral blood, taken 28 days after the second AZD1222 dose. The sequence derives from an adult who received the AZD1222 COVID-19 vaccine. In nucleotides, the CDR3 is TGTGCCAGCAGCTTATTCTCCACGGGAGGGCCGGCAGGTGAGCAGTTCTTC. Its translation: CASSLFSTGGPAGEQFF.